What follows describes a single T cell receptor (beta chain). The CDR3 contains 14 residues. V dropped 6 bases and J dropped 3; count of bases not matched to a gene: 5. Germline loops: CDR1 WSHSY, CDR2 SAAADI. The data derive from a study of shared clonotypes between healthy human individuals. Study at large: Donors had three CD4 naive, three CD4 memory, two CD8 naive and one CD8 memory plate apiece.

Libraries were prepared by immunoSEQ multiplex PCR; TCRdb keeps only in-frame clonotypes and omits some of them. There are about 2.3 million clones in the sample; approximately 93% occur only once, and 0.39% lies in the top ten. The gene calls are TRBV10-2 and TRBJ1-5, with 7 bases aligning to TRBD1. The sequence derives from a man younger than 35 in good health. Some clones in this sample may be carry-over from other donors' samples. Sequencing was carried out using naive CD4+ T cells from PBMCs. Indicated subset: CD45RA+ positively selected. The CDR3 spells CASRTGRDNQPQHF. The CDR3 DNA is TGCGCCAGCAGGACAGGGAGGGACAATCAGCCCCAGCATTTT.